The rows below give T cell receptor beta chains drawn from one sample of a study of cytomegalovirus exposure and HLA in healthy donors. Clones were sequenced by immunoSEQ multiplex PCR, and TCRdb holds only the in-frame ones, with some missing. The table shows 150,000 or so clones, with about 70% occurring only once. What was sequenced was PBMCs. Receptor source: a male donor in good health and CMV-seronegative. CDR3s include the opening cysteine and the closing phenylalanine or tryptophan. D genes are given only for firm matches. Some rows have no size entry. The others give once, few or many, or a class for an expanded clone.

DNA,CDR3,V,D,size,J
TGTGCCAGCTCACCACAGACAGGGTCGAAGAATGAGCAGTTCTTC,CASSPQTGSKNEQFF,TRBV18,TRBD1,-,TRBJ2-1
TGTGCCAGCAGCTTAGCCCAGGGGGCAGATTATGGCTACACCTTC,CASSLAQGADYGYTF,TRBV7-2,TRBD1,-,TRBJ1-2
TGTGCCAGCAGTTACCAGAGCGGGAGCTCCTACGAGCAGTACTTC,CASSYQSGSSYEQYF,TRBV6-6,TRBD2,-,TRBJ2-7
TGTGCCAGCAGCGCCGCGGACAGGGCTGTCGGGGAGCTGTTTTTT,CASSAADRAVGELFF,TRBV5-4,TRBD1,-,TRBJ2-2
TGTGCCAGCAGTTTAAACAGGGGATACGAGCAGTACTTC,CASSLNRGYEQYF,TRBV6-6,TRBD1,few,TRBJ2-7
TGCGCCAGCAGTGGGGACAGGGTAAATGCTTTCTTT,CASSGDRVNAFF,TRBV10-2,TRBD1,-,TRBJ1-1
TGTGCCAGCAGTTACGGACAGGGGCGTGAAGCTTTCTTT,CASSYGQGREAFF,TRBV6-5,TRBD1,few,TRBJ1-1
TGTGCCAGCAGCTCCCCAACTAAAGCGGGAGGATACACAGATACGCAGTATTTT,CASSSPTKAGGYTDTQYF,TRBV7-2,TRBD2,-,TRBJ2-3
TGTGCCAGCAGTGGGCTAGCGGGAGGTAGGGAGACCCAGTACTTC,CASSGLAGGRETQYF,TRBV6-1,TRBD2,-,TRBJ2-5
TGTGCCAGTAGTATAACCCGACAGGGTCGACTCAATCAGCCCCAGCATTTT,CASSITRQGRLNQPQHF,TRBV19,TRBD1,-,TRBJ1-5
TGTGCCAGCAGTTTATACGGCGGGAGCTACGAGCAGTACTTC,CASSLYGGSYEQYF,TRBV28,TRBD2,-,TRBJ2-7
TGTGCCAGCAGTTTACTTGGGGGAGGTCGAGAGACCCAGTACTTC,CASSLLGGGRETQYF,TRBV27,-,-,TRBJ2-5
TGTGCCAGCAGAAGGACAGGGGGCACCTACGAGCAGTACTTC,CASRRTGGTYEQYF,TRBV6-5,TRBD1,-,TRBJ2-7
TGTGCCAGCAGCAGCGACAGGGGCCAAGAGACCCAGTACTTC,CASSSDRGQETQYF,TRBV2,TRBD1,-,TRBJ2-5
TGTGCCAGCAGTTTACAAGGAAAAGGGCCGGGAACTGAAGCTTTCTTT,CASSLQGKGPGTEAFF,TRBV27,-,-,TRBJ1-1
TGTGCCAGCAGCCCCCGGGACAGGGAGTACATGAACACTGAAGCTTTCTTT,CASSPRDREYMNTEAFF,TRBV21-1,-,-,TRBJ1-1
TGTGCCAGCAGTTCCCTTGTCGGCTACAGTTCACCCCTCCACTTT,CASSSLVGYSSPLHF,TRBV6-1,-,-,TRBJ1-6